The entry below describes one T cell receptor beta chain. Its antigen is as yet unknown. PCR primers comprised 60 Vbeta and 13 Jbeta primers. Libraries were prepared by immunoSEQ multiplex PCR; TCRdb keeps only in-frame clonotypes and omits some of them. The sample gives some 190,000 clones, about 87% of which show up once; 1% to 1.5% is in the top ten. The data originate from a study of cytomegalovirus exposure and HLA in healthy donors. Points from the study as a whole: Most TCR beta V segments were productive about 87% or about 30% of the time in an earlier analysis. A later analysis reportedly identified an Asian-associated ancestry cluster as carrying fewer N-insertions than the approximately 730-donor mean. A later analysis appeared to link common viral pathogens to several of the most significant clusters.

Losses at the gene ends were 0 bases for V and 3 bases for J; bases not matched to a gene: 2. CDR3 size: 15 residues. Germline V gene sequence: CDR1 MGHRA, CDR2 YSYEKL. This chain links TRBV4-1 with TRBJ2-3; 8 nucleotides agree with TRBD2. The sample comprised PBMCs. The source of this sequence is a young man in good health and CMV-seronegative. The CDR3 DNA follows: TGCGCCAGCAGCCAAGATCCTAGCGGGACAGATACGCAGTATTTT. The encoded protein is CASSQDPSGTDTQYF.